The clone carrying this TCR beta chain was counted at least ten times. Its antigen is unidentified. This record comes from a study of T cells in Graves' hyperthyroidism and ophthalmopathy. CDR1 and CDR2 from the germline V gene are SGHTA and FQGNSA. V gave up 11 bases and J gave up 0 bases, with 13 bases separating them. The CDR3 has 13 residues. Study-wide results and limits: By a 13 V-J model, ophthalmopathy was set apart from stable hyperthyroidism.

Amplification targeted TCR beta CDR3 regions from RNA transcripts. During a first-round RT-PCR of the TCR CDR3, the HTBI primer set was used. A single record per CDR3 protein comes from TCRdb applying MiXCR to the multiplex PCR reads. Counted here are around 660,000 distinct CDR3 sequences, nearly 45% occurring once; the ten biggest clones make up about 7.2%. Material: peripheral blood or thyroid tissue (not recorded which). This rearrangement joins TRBV7-2 to TRBJ1-1; D is perhaps TRBD1 (5 bases). The receptor was isolated from an adult man with Graves' disease, either hyperthyroidism or ophthalmopathy (not recorded which). The CDR3 sequence: CAASQGVNTEAFF. As DNA, the CDR3 is TGTGCCGCCTCCCAGGGAGTGAACACTGAAGCTTTCTTT.